This TCR beta chain was captured in a study of response to subunit inactivated influenza vaccine. Study results and limitations: Every seasonal influenza vaccination brings in few new T cells, the authors suggested.

MiXCR, applied by TCRdb to the RT-PCR reads, yields one record per CDR3 protein. The sample yields 450,000 to 700,000 distinct CDR3 sequences, 14% seen once. Comments on this clonotype: What it binds is not known.

Trimming removed 5 bases from V and 2 bases from J, with 16 bases in between. The length of the CDR3 is 17 residues. Germline V gives CDR1 KGHSH, CDR2 LQKENI. Specimen: PBMCs from blood, collected approximately 12 days after vaccination. The clonotype comes from a man aged 50 to 59 who received an inactivated influenza vaccine. This rearrangement joins TRBV18 to TRBJ2-6; the D gene is possibly TRBD2 (6 bases). In DNA form, the CDR3 reads TGTGCCAGCTCAGAGACCCCGGGAGCTACTGGGGCCAACGTCCTGACTTTC. This sequence encodes CASSETPGATGANVLTF.